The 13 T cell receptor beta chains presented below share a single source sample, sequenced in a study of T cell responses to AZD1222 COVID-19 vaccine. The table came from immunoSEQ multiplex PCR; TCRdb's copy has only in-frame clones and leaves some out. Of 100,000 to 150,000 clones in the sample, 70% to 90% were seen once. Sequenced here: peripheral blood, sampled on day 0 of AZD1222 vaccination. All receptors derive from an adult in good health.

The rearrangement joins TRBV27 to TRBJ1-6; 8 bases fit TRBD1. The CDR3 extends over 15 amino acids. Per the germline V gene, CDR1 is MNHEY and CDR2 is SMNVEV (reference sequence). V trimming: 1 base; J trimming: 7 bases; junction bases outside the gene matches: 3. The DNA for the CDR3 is TGTGCCAGCAGTTTATATGGGACAGGAAATTCACCCCTCCACTTT. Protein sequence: CASSLYGTGNSPLHF.

CDR3 sequence (DNA): TGTGCCAGTAAAGCAGGCGCGGTAGGGGGGACAAATGAAAAACTGTTTTTT. This gives the protein CASKAGAVGGTNEKLFF. V gene TRBV19 combines with J gene TRBJ1-4; tentatively, D is TRBD1 (6 bases). V lost 7 bases, J lost 5 bases, and 23 bases lay in between. The germline V gene encodes CDR1 LNHDA and CDR2 SQIVND (reference sequence). CDR3 size: 17 residues. The variable domain in full, with the rest retrieved from reference TRBV19 and TRBJ1-4, is DGGITQSPKYLFRKEGQNVTLSCEQNLNHDAMYWYRQDPGQGLRLIYYSQIVNDFQKGDIAEGYSVSREKKESFPLTVTSAQKNPTAFYLCASKAGAVGGTNEKLFFGSGTQLSVL.

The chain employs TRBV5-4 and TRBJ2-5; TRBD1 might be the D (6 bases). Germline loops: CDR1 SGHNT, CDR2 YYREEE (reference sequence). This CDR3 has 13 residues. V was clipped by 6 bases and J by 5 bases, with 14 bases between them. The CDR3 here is CASTLTGSETQYF. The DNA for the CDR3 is TGTGCCAGCACCCTAACAGGGTCGGAGACCCAGTACTTC. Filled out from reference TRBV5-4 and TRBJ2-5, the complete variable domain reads ETGVTQSPTHLIKTRGQQVTLRCSSQSGHNTVSWYQQALGQGPQFIFQYYREEENGRGNFPPRFSGLQFPNYSSELNVNALELDDSALYLCASTLTGSETQYFGPGTRLLVL.

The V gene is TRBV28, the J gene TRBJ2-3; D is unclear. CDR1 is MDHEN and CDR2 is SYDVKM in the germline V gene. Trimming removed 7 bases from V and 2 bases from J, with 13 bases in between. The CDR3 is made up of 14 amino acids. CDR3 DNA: TGTGCCAGCACCGATGGGTACTACACAGATACGCAGTATTTT. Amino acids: CASTDGYYTDTQYF.

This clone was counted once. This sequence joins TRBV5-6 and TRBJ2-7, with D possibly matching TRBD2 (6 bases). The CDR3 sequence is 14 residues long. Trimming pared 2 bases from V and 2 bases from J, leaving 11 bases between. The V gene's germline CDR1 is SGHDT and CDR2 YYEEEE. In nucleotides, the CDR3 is TGTGCCAGCAGCTTCCATAGCGGAACCTACGAGCAGTACTTC. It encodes CASSFHSGTYEQYF. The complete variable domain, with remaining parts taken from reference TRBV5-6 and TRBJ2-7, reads DAGVTQSPTHLIKTRGQQVTLRCSPKSGHDTVSWYQQALGQGPQFIFQYYEEEERQRGNFPDRFSGHQFPNYSSELNVNALLLGDSALYLCASSFHSGTYEQYFGPGTRLTVT.

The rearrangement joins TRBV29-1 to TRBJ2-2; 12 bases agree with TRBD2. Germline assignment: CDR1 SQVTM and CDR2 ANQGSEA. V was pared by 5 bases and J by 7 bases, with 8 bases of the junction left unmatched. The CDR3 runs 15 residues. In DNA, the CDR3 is TGCAGCGTTAAGCGACTAGCGGGAGACGTCGGGGAGCTGTTTTTT. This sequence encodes CSVKRLAGDVGELFF.

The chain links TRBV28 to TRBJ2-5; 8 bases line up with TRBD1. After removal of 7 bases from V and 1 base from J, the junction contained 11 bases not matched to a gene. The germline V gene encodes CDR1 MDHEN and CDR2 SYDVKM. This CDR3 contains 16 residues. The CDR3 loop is CASTPLVTGGQETQYF. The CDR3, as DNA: TGTGCCAGCACCCCCCTGGTCACAGGGGGCCAAGAGACCCAGTACTTC. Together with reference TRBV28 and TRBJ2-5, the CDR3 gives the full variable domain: DVKVTQSSRYLVKRTGEKVFLECVQDMDHENMFWYRQDPGLGLRLIYFSYDVKMKEKGDIPEGYSVSREKKERFSLILESASTNQTSMYLCASTPLVTGGQETQYFGPGTRLLVL.

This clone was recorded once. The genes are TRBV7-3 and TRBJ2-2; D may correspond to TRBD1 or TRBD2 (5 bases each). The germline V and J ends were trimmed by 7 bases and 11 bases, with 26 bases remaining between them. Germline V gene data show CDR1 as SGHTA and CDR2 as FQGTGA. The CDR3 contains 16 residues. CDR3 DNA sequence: TGTGCCAGCACCCTGAACGGGGCCACAGTGGCTCGTGAGCTGTTTTTT. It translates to CASTLNGATVARELFF.

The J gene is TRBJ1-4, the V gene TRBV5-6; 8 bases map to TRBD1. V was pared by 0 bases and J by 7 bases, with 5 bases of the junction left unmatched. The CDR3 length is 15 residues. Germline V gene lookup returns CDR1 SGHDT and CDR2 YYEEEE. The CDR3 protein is CASSLVQGGSEKLFF. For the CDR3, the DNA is TGTGCCAGCAGCTTGGTACAGGGGGGAAGTGAAAAACTGTTTTTT.

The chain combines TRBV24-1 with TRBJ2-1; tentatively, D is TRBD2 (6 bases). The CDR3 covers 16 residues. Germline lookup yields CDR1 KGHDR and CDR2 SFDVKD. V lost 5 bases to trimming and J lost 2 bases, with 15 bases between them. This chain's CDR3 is CATSVGLEGPYNEQFF. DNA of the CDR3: TGTGCCACCAGTGTGGGTTTGGAGGGGCCCTACAATGAGCAGTTCTTC.

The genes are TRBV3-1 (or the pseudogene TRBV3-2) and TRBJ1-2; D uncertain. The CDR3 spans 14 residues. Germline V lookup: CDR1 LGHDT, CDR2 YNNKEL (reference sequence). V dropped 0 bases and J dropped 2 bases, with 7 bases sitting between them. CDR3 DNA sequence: TGTGCCAGCAGCCAAGATATAGCGAACTATGGCTACACCTTC. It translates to CASSQDIANYGYTF.

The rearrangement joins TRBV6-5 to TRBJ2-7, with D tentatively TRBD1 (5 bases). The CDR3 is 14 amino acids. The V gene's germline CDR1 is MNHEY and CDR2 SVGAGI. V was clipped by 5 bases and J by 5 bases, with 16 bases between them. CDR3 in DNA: TGTGCCAGCAGTCCCCGGGCAGGGCAGGACGAGCAGTACTTC. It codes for CASSPRAGQDEQYF.

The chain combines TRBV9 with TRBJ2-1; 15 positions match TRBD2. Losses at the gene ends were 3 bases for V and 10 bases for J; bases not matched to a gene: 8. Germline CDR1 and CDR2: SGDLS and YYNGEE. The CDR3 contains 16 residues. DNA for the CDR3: TGTGCCAGCAGCGGTGGACTAGCGGGAGGGCAAAAAGAGCAGTTCTTC. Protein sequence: CASSGGLAGGQKEQFF.